These 5 T cell receptor beta chains were sequenced from one sample in a study of shared clonotypes between healthy human individuals. Some clones are missing from TCRdb's copy, which holds only in-frame ones; the method was immunoSEQ multiplex PCR. The sample yields under 600,000 clones, around 81% seen once. Sequencing was carried out using PBMCs. The receptors originated from a woman aged 40 to 50 in good health. Some clones in this sample may be carry-over from other donors' samples.

As concerns this clone: A read error may produce the germline difference seen at one junction end. The CDR3 sequence: CANSLGGWTHYEQYF. The DNA of the CDR3 is TGTGCCAACAGCTTGGGGGGATGGACACACTACGAGCAGTACTTC. V usage is TRBV5-6 and J usage is TRBJ2-7, with D possibly TRBD2 on 6 matching bases. Germline CDR1 and CDR2: SGHDT and YYEEEE. CDR3 size: 15 residues.

The genes are TRBV7-6 and TRBJ2-3, with a weak D call TRBD1 (5 bases). The CDR3 totals 13 residues. CDR1 and CDR2 (germline): SGHVS, FNYEAQ. The ends were cut back, 5 bases at V and 14 bases at J, with 20 bases in the middle. The CDR3 nucleotides are TGTGCCAGCAGCCCCCGGGCAGGGTCGTATATGTATTTT. Translation gives CASSPRAGSYMYF.

The chain recombines TRBV18 with TRBJ1-2; D might be TRBD1 (5 bases). This CDR3 has 13 residues. Trimming removed 0 bases from V and 5 bases from J, with 7 bases in between. Germline V lookup: CDR1 KGHSH, CDR2 LQKENI. The CDR3 region has the DNA TGTGCCAGCTCACCACCACAGGAGTATGGCTACACCTTC. As protein: CASSPPQEYGYTF.

This clone was found once. J is TRBJ1-1 and V is TRBV25-1, with 7 positions matching TRBD1. CDR3 length equals 15 residues. V gave up 5 bases and J gave up 1 base; unmatched junction bases: 7. CDR1 is MGHDK and CDR2 is SYGVNS in the germline V gene. CDR3 nucleotide sequence: TGTGCCAGCAGTAACACCGGGACAGCGAACACTGAAGCTTTCTTT. Its protein is CASSNTGTANTEAFF.

In this sample, this clone turned up once. The J gene is TRBJ2-1, the V gene TRBV19; 7 bases are a match to TRBD2. V was clipped by 3 bases and J by 6 bases; unmatched bases: 2. CDR1 LNHDA and CDR2 SQIVND come from the germline V gene (reference sequence). The CDR3 covers 13 residues. The CDR3 DNA reads as TGTGCCAGTAGTATTACGGGGGGCAATGAGCAGTTCTTC. Its protein product is CASSITGGNEQFF.